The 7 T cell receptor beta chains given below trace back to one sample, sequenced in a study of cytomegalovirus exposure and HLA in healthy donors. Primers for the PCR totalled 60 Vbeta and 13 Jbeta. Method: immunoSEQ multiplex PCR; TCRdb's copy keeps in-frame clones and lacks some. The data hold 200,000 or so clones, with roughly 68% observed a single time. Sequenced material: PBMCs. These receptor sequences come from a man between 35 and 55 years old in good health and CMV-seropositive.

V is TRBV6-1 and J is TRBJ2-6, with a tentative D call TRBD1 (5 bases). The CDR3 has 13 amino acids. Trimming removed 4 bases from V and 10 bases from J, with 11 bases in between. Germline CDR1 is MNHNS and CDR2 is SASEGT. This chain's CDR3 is CASSAWGLNVLTF. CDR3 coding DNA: TGTGCCAGCAGTGCATGGGGCCTAAACGTCCTGACTTTC.

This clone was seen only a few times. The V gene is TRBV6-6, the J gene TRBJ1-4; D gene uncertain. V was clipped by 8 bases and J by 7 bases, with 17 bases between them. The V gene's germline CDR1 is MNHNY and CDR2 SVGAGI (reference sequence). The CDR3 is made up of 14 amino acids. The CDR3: CASLLGGSSEKLFF. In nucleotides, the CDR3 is TGTGCCAGCCTCCTCGGCGGGTCCAGTGAAAAACTGTTTTTT.

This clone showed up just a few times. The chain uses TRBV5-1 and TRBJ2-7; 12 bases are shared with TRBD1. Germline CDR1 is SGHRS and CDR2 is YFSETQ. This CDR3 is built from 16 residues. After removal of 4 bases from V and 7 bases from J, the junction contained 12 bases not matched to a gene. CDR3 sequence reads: CASSPERRDRGREQYF. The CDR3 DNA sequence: TGCGCCAGCAGCCCAGAAAGAAGGGACAGGGGGCGAGAGCAGTACTTC.

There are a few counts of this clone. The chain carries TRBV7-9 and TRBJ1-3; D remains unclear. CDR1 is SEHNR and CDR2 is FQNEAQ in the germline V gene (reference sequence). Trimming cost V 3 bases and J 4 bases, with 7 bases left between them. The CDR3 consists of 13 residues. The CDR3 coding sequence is TGTGCCAGCAGCTTTGCCGAGGGAAACACCATATATTTT. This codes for CASSFAEGNTIYF.

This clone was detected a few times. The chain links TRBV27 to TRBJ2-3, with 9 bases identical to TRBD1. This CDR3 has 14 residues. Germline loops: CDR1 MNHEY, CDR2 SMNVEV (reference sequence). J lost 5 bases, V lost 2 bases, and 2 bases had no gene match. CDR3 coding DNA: TGTGCCAGCAGTTTAAACAGGGGGCGAGATACGCAGTATTTT. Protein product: CASSLNRGRDTQYF.

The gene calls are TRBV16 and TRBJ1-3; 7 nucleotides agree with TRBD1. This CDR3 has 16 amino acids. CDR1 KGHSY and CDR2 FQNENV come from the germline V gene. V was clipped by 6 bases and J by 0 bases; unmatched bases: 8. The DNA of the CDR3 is TGTGCCAGCAGTCGAGTGACAGGGAACTCTGGAAACACCATATATTTT. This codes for CASSRVTGNSGNTIYF.

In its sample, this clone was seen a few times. The CDR3 DNA sequence: TGTGCCAGCAGCGTCCGGGACAGAGACTACGAGCAGTACTTC. Protein: CASSVRDRDYEQYF. The rearrangement uses TRBV9 and TRBJ2-7, with TRBD1 matching 7 bases. This CDR3 has 14 amino acids. V was clipped by 2 bases and J by 3 bases; unmatched bases: 5. CDR1 SGDLS and CDR2 YYNGEE come from the germline V gene.